The 24 T cell receptor beta chains in this list originate from one sample, sequenced in a study of identical twins. MiXCR, run by TCRdb on the 5' RACE reads, gives a single entry per CDR3 protein. This table holds 250,000 to 350,000 distinct CDR3 sequences, less than 9% found once. The sample also formed part of further work on yellow fever vaccine responses in identical twins.

The specimen sequenced was memory (CD45RO+) T cells sorted from blood. Source of these receptors: a woman in her late teens or twenties in good health.

This clonotype was detected only a few times. The V gene is TRBV27, the J gene TRBJ1-3; weak D call: TRBD1 (5 bases). Germline V gene data show CDR1 as MNHEY and CDR2 as SMNVEV (reference sequence). The CDR3 covers 15 residues. Trimming took 5 bases from V and 6 from J, leaving 17 bases between them. The CDR3 loop is CASSTRVGLENTIYF. The CDR3 coding sequence is TGTGCCAGCAGTACCCGCGTGGGGCTCGAAAACACCATATATTTT.

This clonotype came up a few times. This chain joins TRBV7-9 and TRBJ2-1; 8 nucleotides align to TRBD2. Germline CDR1 and CDR2: SEHNR and FQNEAQ (reference sequence). V trimming: 5 bases; J trimming: 0 bases; junction bases outside the gene matches: 6. This CDR3 is built from 16 residues. This CDR3 is CASSGKRGSSYNEQFF. CDR3 nucleotide sequence: TGTGCCAGCAGCGGTAAGCGGGGGAGCTCCTACAATGAGCAGTTCTTC. The full variable domain, in which reference TRBV7-9 and TRBJ2-1 provide the parts outside the CDR3, is DTGVSQNPRHKITKRGQNVTFRCDPISEHNRLYWYRQTLGQGPEFLTYFQNEAQLEKSRLLSDRFSAERPKGSFSTLEIQRTEQGDSAMYLCASSGKRGSSYNEQFFGPGTRLTVL.

J is TRBJ1-3 and V is TRBV20-1; TRBD1 might be the D (5 bases). The ends were cut back, 5 bases at V and 0 bases at J, with 17 bases in the middle. This CDR3 is built from 16 residues. Germline V gives CDR1 DFQATT, CDR2 SNEGSKA (reference sequence). CDR3: CSAVTGTPSSGNTIYF. Written as DNA, the CDR3 is TGCAGTGCTGTTACCGGGACGCCGAGCTCTGGAAACACCATATATTTT.

This sequence joins TRBV5-3 and TRBJ2-3; D is perhaps TRBD2 (6 bases). TRBV5-3 is an ORF; its function is uncertain. CDR3 length equals 16 residues. Trimming pared 8 bases from V and 3 bases from J, leaving 22 bases between. In nucleotides, the CDR3 is TGTGCCAGGCCAAGTCCGATGCAGGGAGGAACAGATACGCAGTATTTT. Residues: CARPSPMQGGTDTQYF.

This clonotype came up many times. V is TRBV12-3 or TRBV12-4 and J is TRBJ2-7; D not resolved. V gave up 5 bases and J gave up 2 bases, with 16 bases separating them. The CDR3 is 15 residues long. CDR3 in amino acids: CASSPTQLTAYEQYV. Written as DNA, the CDR3 is TGTGCCAGCAGTCCCACACAACTTACCGCCTACGAGCAGTACGTC.

Ten or more counts support this clonotype. The J gene is TRBJ2-1, the V gene TRBV11-2; weak D call: TRBD2 (6 bases). Germline V gene sequence: CDR1 SGHAT, CDR2 FQNNGV. Deletions cut 6 bases from V and 5 bases from J, with 17 bases between. The CDR3 length is 15 residues. In nucleotides, the CDR3 is TGTGCCAGCAGTTCAATACGGGGACTCAACAATGAGCAGTTCTTC. It yields the protein CASSSIRGLNNEQFF.

This clonotype was counted many times. The chain employs TRBV6-5 and TRBJ2-3; D gene ambiguous. CDR1 is MNHEY, CDR2 SVGAGI, per germline. The CDR3 length is 14 residues. Trimming removed 4 bases from V and 2 bases from J, with 10 bases in between. CDR3 region: CASSLREYTDTQYF. CDR3 nucleotides: TGTGCCAGCAGTTTAAGAGAATACACAGATACGCAGTATTTT.

V and J are TRBV7-9 and TRBJ2-7, with 10 bases aligning to TRBD1. This CDR3 is 15 amino acids long. Germline V lookup: CDR1 SEHNR, CDR2 FQNEAQ (reference sequence). The V and J ends lost 4 bases and 2 bases, in that order; junction bases with no gene match: 5. The CDR3 reads CASSSGQGETYEQYF. CDR3 coding DNA: TGTGCCAGCAGCTCCGGACAGGGGGAGACCTACGAGCAGTACTTC.

In its sample, this clonotype was seen many times. The CDR3: CASSEPSGVSNEQFF. CDR3 coding DNA: TGCGCCAGCAGTGAACCCAGCGGGGTCTCAAATGAGCAGTTCTTC. The chain combines TRBV10-2 with TRBJ2-1; 7 nucleotides agree with TRBD2. Trimming took 3 bases from V and 7 from J; bases not matched to a gene: 9. Germline V gene data show CDR1 as WSHSY and CDR2 as SAAADI. The CDR3 spans 15 residues.

This clonotype showed up just a few times. This chain joins TRBV5-4 and TRBJ2-7, with D hard to call. This CDR3 comprises 11 residues. V lost 1 base, J lost 9 bases, and 8 bases lay in between. Germline V gene lookup returns CDR1 SGHNT and CDR2 YYREEE (reference sequence). CDR3: CASSLLDGQYF. CDR3 bases: TGTGCCAGCAGCTTGTTGGACGGGCAGTACTTC.

In its sample, this clonotype was seen many times. The V and J genes are TRBV7-8 and TRBJ2-2; D may be TRBD1 or TRBD2 (6 bases each). The CDR3 runs to 15 residues. Trimming removed 4 bases from V and 6 bases from J, with 15 bases in between. CDR1 and CDR2 (germline): SGHVS, FQNEAQ. The CDR3 DNA reads TGTGCCAGCAGCTGGGGGGCCCTAGCTCCCGGGGAGCTGTTTTTT. It translates to CASSWGALAPGELFF.

There are many counts of this clonotype. The chain has TRBV29-1 and TRBJ1-1; tentatively, D is TRBD1 (6 bases). CDR1 is SQVTM and CDR2 is ANQGSEA in the germline V gene. The CDR3 extends over 12 amino acids. DNA for the CDR3: TGCAACGTATTACAGGGGAACACTGAAGCTTTCTTT. Its translation: CNVLQGNTEAFF.

This clonotype was recorded many times. The V and J genes are TRBV7-6 and TRBJ1-4; 9 positions match TRBD1. With 5 bases clipped from V and 0 bases from J, the junction kept 13 bases outside the gene matches. Germline V gene sequence: CDR1 SGHVS, CDR2 FNYEAQ. The CDR3 totals 19 residues. CDR3 sequence (DNA): TGTGCCAGCAGCCCCGCACAGGGGGCGAACAAAGCAACTAATGAAAAACTGTTTTTT. It codes for CASSPAQGANKATNEKLFF.

This clonotype was counted only a few times. The chain recombines TRBV7-2 with TRBJ2-2, with D possibly TRBD1 on 5 matching bases. V lost 2 bases and J lost 4, with 11 bases in between. Germline V CDR1 and CDR2: SGHTA, FQGNSA. The CDR3 length is 15 residues. CDR3 bases: TGTGCCAGCAGCTTAACCAGGGCAGGCACCGGGGAGCTGTTTTTT. Protein: CASSLTRAGTGELFF.

This clonotype was counted only a few times. This CDR3 reads CASIGKGTGELFF. The CDR3 bases are TGTGCCAGCATCGGAAAAGGCACCGGGGAGCTGTTTTTT. The gene calls are TRBV6-1 and TRBJ2-2; the D is unclear. Germline V gives CDR1 MNHNS, CDR2 SASEGT. Trimming left V 7 bases short and J 4 bases short, with 10 bases between. The CDR3 is 13 residues long.

This clonotype was counted a few times. The chain carries TRBV11-2 and TRBJ2-5; tentatively, D is TRBD2 (5 bases). Germline lookup yields CDR1 SGHAT and CDR2 FQNNGV. There are 15 residues in the CDR3. V lost 5 bases to trimming and J lost 5 bases, with 18 bases between them. For the CDR3, the DNA is TGTGCCAGCAGCCCGCGGACTCCTCTTGGGGAGACCCAGTACTTC. The encoded protein is CASSPRTPLGETQYF.

This clonotype was observed many times. The chain combines TRBV2 with TRBJ1-2; 7 positions match TRBD1. V was pared by 8 bases and J by 8 bases, with 11 bases of the junction left unmatched. Germline V gives CDR1 SNHLY, CDR2 FYNNEI. This CDR3 comprises 13 residues. The CDR3 spells CASLRDSFEGYTF. The DNA for the CDR3 is TGTGCCAGCCTGAGGGACAGCTTTGAGGGCTACACCTTC.

In its sample, this clonotype was seen a few times. V is TRBV7-8 and J is TRBJ2-7; D is uncertain. Trimming shortened V by 5 bases and J by 6 bases, and 11 bases separated the two germline ends. CDR1 is SGHVS, CDR2 FQNEAQ, per germline. The CDR3 runs 12 residues. CDR3 coding DNA: TGTGCCAGCAGCCCAGAGTTTCGCGAGCAGTACTTC. Translated: CASSPEFREQYF.

The chain uses TRBV27 and TRBJ1-6, with 7 positions matching TRBD1. CDR3 length equals 15 residues. The germline V gene has CDR1 MNHEY and CDR2 SMNVEV (reference sequence). V lost 4 bases and J lost 4; bases outside the gene matches: 4. The CDR3 loop is CASSSRQGYNSPLHF. The CDR3 region has the DNA TGTGCCAGCAGTTCCCGACAGGGTTATAATTCACCCCTCCACTTT.

The chain has TRBV25-1 and TRBJ2-1; D remains unclear. The CDR3 spans 14 residues. Trimming stripped 4 bases from V and 0 bases from J, with 7 bases between. The germline gives CDR1 MGHDK, CDR2 SYGVNS. CDR3 in DNA: TGTGCCAGCAGTGTCCTGGCCTCCTACAATGAGCAGTTCTTC. It encodes CASSVLASYNEQFF.

This clonotype has just a few counts. V and J are TRBV6-4 and TRBJ2-3, with D hard to call. CDR3 size: 13 residues. Germline assignment: CDR1 MRHNA and CDR2 SNTAGT. V was trimmed by 5 bases and J by 0 bases, leaving 6 bases between them. The DNA for the CDR3 is TGTGCCAGCAGTAGACAAAGCACAGATACGCAGTATTTT. Encoded protein: CASSRQSTDTQYF.

This clonotype was found many times. The chain has TRBV5-1 and TRBJ2-2, with D possibly being TRBD1 (8 bases). The V and J ends lost 3 bases and 6 bases respectively, with 15 bases between them. Germline CDR1 is SGHRS and CDR2 is YFSETQ. The CDR3 has 15 amino acids. The CDR3 DNA is TGCGCCAGCAGCTCAACAACAGGGGGGGCCGGGGAGCTGTTTTTT. It translates to CASSSTTGGAGELFF.

The sample holds many counts of this clonotype. The V call is TRBV3-1, the J call TRBJ1-3; D unresolved. CDR3 length: 15 amino acids. Germline lookup yields CDR1 LGHDT and CDR2 YNNKEL (reference sequence). V dropped 3 bases and J dropped 0 bases, with 9 bases sitting between them. CDR3 in DNA: TGTGCCAGCAGCCATAGTGTGTCCTCTGGAAACACCATATATTTT. Protein sequence: CASSHSVSSGNTIYF.

This clonotype was seen at least ten times. The chain is built from TRBV5-1 and TRBJ2-1; TRBD2 matches at 9 bases. CDR1 SGHRS and CDR2 YFSETQ come from the germline V gene. The junction had 8 bases not matched to a gene; V was cut back by 1 base and J by 0 bases. The CDR3 has 18 amino acids. The DNA of the CDR3 is TGCGCCAGCAGCTTGTTCCCTAGCGGGGAAAGCTCCTACAATGAGCAGTTCTTC. It encodes CASSLFPSGESSYNEQFF. Full variable domain (missing parts from reference TRBV5-1 and TRBJ2-1): KAGVTQTPRYLIKTRGQQVTLSCSPISGHRSVSWYQQTPGQGLQFLFEYFSETQRNKGNFPGRFSGRQFSNSRSEMNVSTLELGDSALYLCASSLFPSGESSYNEQFFGPGTRLTVL.